This TCR beta chain is drawn from a study of blood T cell repertoires in COVID-19. Study in general: T cells, B-cell-depleted T cells, or PBMCs supplied cDNA or gDNA.

The germline V and J ends were trimmed by 2 bases and 3 bases, with 14 bases remaining between them. Germline loops: CDR1 LGHDT, CDR2 YNNKEL (reference sequence). CDR3 size: 16 residues. Clones were sequenced by immunoSEQ multiplex PCR, and TCRdb holds only the in-frame ones, with some missing. The top ten clones hold around 6.6% of a sample with over 50,000 clones, around 87% of them seen once. The material sequenced was peripheral blood. The chain has TRBV3-1 (or the pseudogene TRBV3-2) and TRBJ1-3, with D perhaps TRBD1 (5 bases). The receptor comes from a man aged 55 to 70 with acute or convalescent COVID-19. Here the CDR3 reads CASSQTSRGNGNTIYF. The CDR3 DNA is TGTGCCAGCAGCCAAACTTCTAGGGGTAATGGAAACACCATATATTTT.